A single sample gave rise to the 27 T cell receptor beta chains below, sequenced in a study of cytomegalovirus exposure and HLA in healthy donors. PCR amplification relied on 60 Vbeta primers (plus 13 Jbeta primers). Using immunoSEQ multiplex PCR, the repertoire was profiled, and TCRdb retains in-frame clones only, with some absent. The sample holds about 190,000 clones, more than 70% seen once. Source material: PBMCs. These receptors originate from a man aged 25 to 40 in good health and CMV-seropositive.

The chain has TRBV13 and TRBJ2-3; 12 nucleotides agree with TRBD2. CDR3 length equals 16 residues. CDR1 and CDR2 (germline): PRHDT, FYEKMQ (reference sequence). With V trimmed by 5 bases and J by 5 bases, 8 bases remained unmatched. The CDR3 DNA reads TGTGCCAGCAGCAACCCTAGCGGGGGGGGGAGAGATACGCAGTATTTT. Protein: CASSNPSGGGRDTQYF.

V and J are TRBV4-1 and TRBJ2-5; possible D gene TRBD2, 6 bases. This CDR3 has 16 residues. CDR1 is MGHRA, CDR2 YSYEKL, per germline. The germline V and J ends were trimmed by 2 bases and 2 bases, with 15 bases remaining between them. As DNA, the CDR3 is TGCGCCAGCAGCCAACGAGTAGCCCGGGGGCAAGAGACCCAGTACTTC. Protein product: CASSQRVARGQETQYF.

This clone was seen only a few times. This sequence joins TRBV2 and TRBJ2-7; TRBD1 matches 9 bases. Trimming at V came to 4 bases and at J to 7 bases, leaving 8 bases not matched to a gene. This CDR3 contains 14 residues. Germline CDR1 reads SNHLY; CDR2 reads FYNNEI. The CDR3 spells CASSARQGVGEQYF. As DNA, the CDR3 is TGTGCCAGCAGTGCGAGACAGGGGGTGGGAGAGCAGTACTTC.

This chain links TRBV5-6 with TRBJ1-2; D uncertain. The V end lost 4 bases, the J end lost 1 base, and 8 bases lay between the germline ends. The CDR3 totals 13 residues. Per germline, CDR1 SGHDT and CDR2 YYEEEE. The CDR3 here is CASSSKLNYGYTF. The CDR3 DNA is TGTGCCAGCAGCAGCAAACTTAACTATGGCTACACCTTC.

The CDR3 protein is CASSLTSGPNEQFF. CDR3 DNA sequence: TGTGCCAGCAGCTTAACTAGCGGCCCCAATGAGCAGTTCTTC. This chain uses TRBV11-2 with TRBJ2-1; 8 bases match TRBD2. Germline trimming cut 2 bases from V and 6 bases from J; bases unmatched to any gene: 3. Germline V gene sequence: CDR1 SGHAT, CDR2 FQNNGV. The CDR3 consists of 14 residues.

The chain carries TRBV19 and TRBJ2-2; 11 nucleotides match TRBD2. CDR3 length: 17 residues. Germline V CDR1 and CDR2: LNHDA, SQIVND (reference sequence). V dropped 5 bases and J dropped 0; count of bases not matched to a gene: 5. CDR3 sequence: CASSPSGGLANTGELFF. In nucleotides, the CDR3 is TGTGCCAGTAGTCCTAGCGGGGGGCTCGCGAACACCGGGGAGCTGTTTTTT. Variable domain in full (rest from reference TRBV19 and TRBJ2-2): DGGITQSPKYLFRKEGQNVTLSCEQNLNHDAMYWYRQDPGQGLRLIYYSQIVNDFQKGDIAEGYSVSREKKESFPLTVTSAQKNPTAFYLCASSPSGGLANTGELFFGEGSRLTVL.

This rearrangement joins TRBV30 to TRBJ2-3, with 7 bases aligning to TRBD2. The V gene end was trimmed by 4 bases and the J gene end by 6 bases; junction bases not matched to a gene: 13. Per the germline V gene, CDR1 is GTSNPN and CDR2 is SVGIG (reference sequence). This CDR3 spans 15 amino acids. In nucleotides, the CDR3 is TGTGCCTGGATCCCTAAAAGCGGGGAGGGGGATACGCAGTATTTT. This translates into CAWIPKSGEGDTQYF.

The chain links TRBV29-1 to TRBJ1-1; 8 nucleotides match TRBD1. CDR1 is SQVTM and CDR2 is ANQGSEA in the germline V gene. The length of the CDR3 is 15 residues. After removal of 1 base from V and 4 bases from J, the junction contained 8 bases not matched to a gene. CDR3 nucleotide sequence: TGCAGCGTTGAAGCCCAGGGGGCCCGGGGCACTGAAGCTTTCTTT. This gives the protein CSVEAQGARGTEAFF.

This sequence joins TRBV18 and TRBJ2-3, with a weak D call TRBD1 (6 bases). The CDR3 sequence is 16 residues long. V was trimmed by 3 bases and J by 1 base, leaving 14 bases between them. The germline V gene encodes CDR1 KGHSH and CDR2 LQKENI. CDR3 nucleotide sequence: TGTGCCAGCTCACCCGTAACTTCAGGGGGCACAGATACGCAGTATTTT. The encoded protein is CASSPVTSGGTDTQYF.

J is TRBJ2-3 and V is TRBV5-5; D is perhaps TRBD2 (6 bases). CDR1 is SGHKS and CDR2 is YYEKEE in the germline V gene (reference sequence). The CDR3 loop spans 14 amino acids. The V end lost 3 bases, the J end lost 2 bases, and 10 bases lay between the germline ends. The CDR3: CASSSGLYTDTQYF. The CDR3 DNA reads as TGTGCCAGCAGCTCGGGACTCTACACAGATACGCAGTATTTT.

The rearrangement links TRBV7-2 to TRBJ2-3; 8 nucleotides match TRBD2. Germline V lookup: CDR1 SGHTA, CDR2 FQGNSA. V lost 6 bases, J lost 3 bases, and 5 bases stayed unmatched. This CDR3 region has 14 residues. CDR3 sequence (DNA): TGTGCCAGCAGTCAGGCTAGCGGGACAGATACGCAGTATTTT. This codes for CASSQASGTDTQYF.

The chain joins TRBV27 to TRBJ1-2, with 7 bases matching TRBD1. CDR1 is MNHEY, CDR2 SMNVEV, per germline (reference sequence). The CDR3 sequence is 14 residues long. J was trimmed by 0 bases and V by 4 bases; bases with no gene match: 2. CDR3: CASSWTGPNYGYTF. DNA for the CDR3: TGTGCCAGCAGTTGGACAGGCCCTAACTATGGCTACACCTTC.

This sequence joins TRBV7-2 and TRBJ1-2; D uncertain. This CDR3 contains 15 residues. Germline V CDR1 and CDR2: SGHTA, FQGNSA. V gave up 3 bases and J gave up 0 bases, with 11 bases separating them. The CDR3 DNA reads TGTGCCAGCAGCTTTGTGCCCCAGGCTAACTATGGCTACACCTTC. This encodes CASSFVPQANYGYTF.

This chain joins TRBV4-3 and TRBJ2-1; TRBD2 matches 11 bases. V was pared by 4 bases and J by 7 bases, with 9 bases of the junction left unmatched. This CDR3 spans 16 amino acids. Germline loops: CDR1 LGHNA, CDR2 YSLEER. The CDR3 loop is CASSRELAGVSNEQFF. Here the CDR3 DNA reads TGCGCCAGCAGCCGAGAACTAGCGGGGGTTTCGAATGAGCAGTTCTTC.

The chain is built from TRBV7-8 and TRBJ2-1, with D possibly being TRBD2 (5 bases). The V end lost 1 base, the J end lost 10 bases, and 11 bases lay between the germline ends. The CDR3 extends over 13 amino acids. The germline V gene has CDR1 SGHVS and CDR2 FQNEAQ. The CDR3 sequence: CASSLGLAEEQFF. Written as DNA, the CDR3 is TGTGCCAGCAGCTTAGGCCTAGCAGAAGAGCAGTTCTTC.

The rearrangement links TRBV6-5 to TRBJ2-1, with 14 positions matching TRBD2. Germline loops: CDR1 MNHEY, CDR2 SVGAGI. Trimming at V came to 9 bases and at J to 0 bases, leaving 1 base not matched to a gene. This CDR3 comprises 15 residues. CDR3 loop: CASGTSGSSYNEQFF. CDR3 sequence (DNA): TGTGCCAGTGGGACTAGCGGGAGCTCCTACAATGAGCAGTTCTTC.

The J gene is TRBJ1-5, the V gene TRBV27; 9 nucleotides align to TRBD1. The CDR3 covers 16 residues. Trimming at V came to 5 bases and at J to 4 bases, leaving 9 bases not matched to a gene. Germline V lookup: CDR1 MNHEY, CDR2 SMNVEV (reference sequence). CDR3 bases: TGTGCCAGCAGTCGAGGAGGGACAGGGTGGAATCAGCCCCAGCATTTT. Protein product: CASSRGGTGWNQPQHF.

The chain couples TRBV11-2 to TRBJ2-7; no clear D gene. Per the germline V gene, CDR1 is SGHAT and CDR2 is FQNNGV. CDR3 size: 12 residues. The ends were cut back, 5 bases at V and 4 bases at J, with 9 bases in the middle. The CDR3 nucleotides read TGTGCCAGCAGCGCCTACAGTTACGAGCAGTACTTC. Translated: CASSAYSYEQYF.

The chain couples TRBV9 to TRBJ2-7; 8 nucleotides align to TRBD2. This CDR3 is 19 amino acids long. Germline CDR1 reads SGDLS; CDR2 reads YYNGEE. J lost 0 bases, V lost 0 bases, and 14 bases had no gene match. The CDR3 bases are TGTGCCAGCAGCGTAGGGGACGGGGGTAGCGGGATGTACTCCTACGAGCAGTACTTC. The encoded protein is CASSVGDGGSGMYSYEQYF.

In its sample, this clone was seen a few times. The junction departs from germline at one end; a sequencing error may be responsible. The genes are TRBV5-4 and TRBJ1-2, with 12 nucleotides matching TRBD1. In germline, CDR1 is SGHNT, CDR2 YYREEE (reference sequence). This CDR3 spans 15 amino acids. The CDR3 reads CASSAGQGAGYGYTF. In nucleotides, the CDR3 is TGCGCCAGCAGCGCGGGACAGGGGGCTGGCTATGGCTACACCTTC.

This clone was seen a handful of times. This chain connects TRBV5-8 to TRBJ2-3; 12 nucleotides match TRBD1. J lost 5 bases, V lost 4 bases, and 5 bases had no gene match. This CDR3 contains 15 residues. CDR1 is SGHTS, CDR2 YDEGEE, per germline. The CDR3 sequence: CASSLGQGAQDTQYF. CDR3 bases: TGTGCCAGCAGCCTGGGACAGGGGGCGCAAGATACGCAGTATTTT.

The chain has TRBV5-6 and TRBJ1-2; TRBD1 matches at 9 bases. Trimming cost V 4 bases and J 5 bases; bases outside gene matches: 12. Germline loops: CDR1 SGHDT, CDR2 YYEEEE. CDR3 length equals 16 residues. The CDR3 nucleotides are TGTGCCAGCAGCCTACAGGGACAGGGAGGGTTTTATGGCTACACCTTC. Translated: CASSLQGQGGFYGYTF.

The chain is built from TRBV5-5 and TRBJ2-3, with D unresolved. This CDR3 has 14 residues. Per germline, CDR1 SGHKS and CDR2 YYEKEE (reference sequence). The V and J ends lost 1 base and 3 bases respectively, with 9 bases between them. The CDR3 loop is CASSLYRSTDTQYF. CDR3 bases: TGTGCCAGCAGCTTGTACAGATCTACAGATACGCAGTATTTT. Combining the CDR3 with reference TRBV5-5 and TRBJ2-3 gives the whole variable domain DAGVTQSPTHLIKTRGQQVTLRCSPISGHKSVSWYQQVLGQGPQFIFQYYEKEERGRGNFPDRFSARQFPNYSSELNVNALLLGDSALYLCASSLYRSTDTQYFGPGTRLTVL.

The chain carries TRBV18 and TRBJ1-2; D gene uncertain. This CDR3 region has 12 residues. Germline CDR1 reads KGHSH; CDR2 reads LQKENI. Trimming took off 5 bases at V and 8 bases at J, with 12 bases between the two ends. DNA of the CDR3: TGTGCCAGCTCAACGATGTCGGGGGGCTACACCTTC. Protein product: CASSTMSGGYTF. The variable domain in full, with the rest retrieved from reference TRBV18 and TRBJ1-2, is NAGVMQNPRHLVRRRGQEARLRCSPMKGHSHVYWYRQLPEEGLKFMVYLQKENIIDESGMPKERFSAEFPKEGPSILRIQQVVRGDSAAYFCASSTMSGGYTFGSGTRLTVV.

The chain employs TRBV7-2 and TRBJ2-2; 10 bases are a match to TRBD1. This CDR3 comprises 15 residues. V trimming: 5 bases; J trimming: 4 bases; junction bases outside the gene matches: 4. Germline V lookup: CDR1 SGHTA, CDR2 FQGNSA. The CDR3 loop reads CASSPWTGGTGELFF. CDR3 DNA sequence: TGTGCCAGCAGCCCATGGACAGGGGGCACCGGGGAGCTGTTTTTT.

This clone has more than one count but fewer than ten. The chain couples TRBV6-5 to TRBJ2-5, with 11 bases aligning to TRBD2. The trim removed 7 bases at V and 4 bases at J, leaving 8 bases unmatched. From germline, CDR1 is MNHEY and CDR2 SVGAGI. This CDR3 region has 15 residues. The CDR3 sequence: CASTRKGLAAETQYF. The CDR3 DNA reads as TGTGCCAGCACCCGAAAGGGACTAGCGGCAGAGACCCAGTACTTC.

The V and J genes are TRBV4-3 and TRBJ1-4, with D possibly TRBD1 on 6 matching bases. The CDR3 totals 17 residues. The germline V gene has CDR1 LGHNA and CDR2 YSLEER. V was pared by 0 bases and J by 13 bases, with 24 bases between. The CDR3 spells CASSQDRAGGPFLRLFF. The CDR3 coding sequence is TGCGCCAGCAGCCAAGACAGGGCGGGGGGGCCCTTTCTCCGACTGTTTTTT.